The T cell receptor beta chain described here comes from a study of blood T cell repertoires in COVID-19. As for the study in general: T cells, B-cell-depleted T cells, or PBMCs provided the cDNA or gDNA that served as material.

Produced via immunoSEQ multiplex PCR; TCRdb's table is partial and in-frame only. The sample shows approximately 97,000 clones, less than 95% of them seen only once. Sequences were obtained from peripheral blood. This receptor was taken from a man aged 55 to 70 with acute or convalescent COVID-19.

The CDR3, as DNA: TGTGCCAGCAGCCAAGGGGCCAGCAACACTGAAGCTTTCTTT. Encoded protein: CASSQGASNTEAFF. The chain employs TRBV3-1 (or the pseudogene TRBV3-2) and TRBJ1-1, with no clear D. The CDR3 runs to 14 residues. The V and J ends lost 1 base and 2 bases respectively, with 8 bases between them. Germline CDR1 reads LGHDT; CDR2 reads YNNKEL (reference sequence).